The 20 T cell receptor beta chains below come from one sample, sequenced in a study of prognosis after radiotherapy for stage I lung cancer. Genomic DNA was the source, and TCR beta CDR3 was amplified from it by two-round multiplex PCR. First-round PCR employed TRBV- and TRBJ-specific primers for each gene. Using its own MiXCR run on the multiplex PCR reads, TCRdb lists one record per CDR3 protein. The sample lists approximately 35,000 distinct CDR3 sequences, 32% seen once, with around 27% in the top ten. The input for sequencing was PBMCs, taken before or after stereotactic body radiation therapy (not recorded which). The receptors originated from a donor over 45 with non-small cell lung cancer.

This clonotype is termed medium-sized (0.01 to 0.1%). Relative to the germline gene, one junction end is altered; a read error may explain this. J is TRBJ1-2 and V is TRBV12-3 or TRBV12-4; TRBD1 matches 8 bases. This CDR3 is 17 amino acids long. CDR3 nucleotide sequence: TGTGCCAGCAGCCGCGACAGGGGCGGTGGAACTAGTTATGGCCACACCTTC. This encodes CASSRDRGGGTSYGHTF.

This clonotype was recorded at least ten times. The rearrangement uses TRBV28 and TRBJ1-6, with D hard to call. There are 11 residues in the CDR3. CDR1 and CDR2 from the germline V gene are MDHEN and SYDVKM. The V end was cut by 8 bases, the J end by 8 bases, with 7 bases between. CDR3 protein: CASCDYSPLHF. For the CDR3, the DNA is TGTGCCAGCTGTGACTATTCACCCCTCCACTTT.

This clonotype was counted many times. The chain has TRBV6-5 and TRBJ1-4; tentative D call: TRBD1 (5 bases). CDR3 length: 14 amino acids. The germline V gene has CDR1 MNHEY and CDR2 SVGAGI. V gave up 4 bases and J gave up 4 bases, with 10 bases separating them. The CDR3 reads CASSWGGGNEKLFF. The CDR3 nucleotides are TGTGCCAGCAGTTGGGGGGGGGGTAATGAAAAACTGTTTTTT.

By share of the sample, this clonotype is medium-sized. The chain uses TRBV7-8 and TRBJ2-1, with 9 positions matching TRBD2. V lost 6 bases, J lost 3 bases, and 6 bases stayed unmatched. Germline values: CDR1 SGHVS, CDR2 FQNEAQ. The CDR3 has 15 residues. The CDR3 sequence: CASSWPSGNYNEQFF. The CDR3 DNA is TGTGCCAGCAGTTGGCCTAGCGGGAACTACAATGAGCAGTTCTTC.

This clonotype was recorded many times. The chain has TRBV19 and TRBJ2-2; 8 bases align to TRBD1. With 5 bases clipped from V and 3 bases from J, the junction kept 8 bases outside the gene matches. CDR3 size: 16 residues. Germline loops: CDR1 LNHDA, CDR2 SQIVND (reference sequence). The CDR3, as DNA: TGTGCCAGTAGTGGGGACAGGCCCGGGGACACCGGGGAGCTGTTTTTT. Translating gives CASSGDRPGDTGELFF.

This clonotype was recorded at least ten times. This chain connects TRBV7-9 to TRBJ1-1, with a tentative D call TRBD1 (6 bases). The CDR3 runs 12 residues. The germline gives CDR1 SEHNR, CDR2 FQNEAQ (reference sequence). V lost 3 bases, J lost 11 bases, and 13 bases lay in between. Here the CDR3 DNA reads TGTGCCAGCAGCTTCACAGGGTTAGAGGCTTTCTTT. Residues: CASSFTGLEAFF.

Of note for this clonotype: A far larger clone is just one base off, so this is likely a read error. V and J are TRBV6-4 and TRBJ1-4, with 7 nucleotides matching TRBD1. With V trimmed by 6 bases and J by 9 bases, 10 bases remained unmatched. This CDR3 has 14 residues. Per germline, CDR1 MRHNA and CDR2 SNTAGT. CDR3 DNA sequence: TGTGCCAGCAGACCGGGACAGTGGGCTCAAAAACTGTTTTTT. Encoded protein: CASRPGQWAQKLFF.

This chain joins TRBV3-1 and TRBJ2-7; a weak D match, TRBD2 (5 bases). The V gene's germline CDR1 is LGHDT and CDR2 YNNKEL (reference sequence). Between the trimmed V and J ends, which lost 7 bases and 2 bases, there was a span of 15 bases. CDR3 length: 14 residues. The CDR3 reads CASTENWGAYEQYF. The DNA of the CDR3 is TGTGCCAGCACCGAGAACTGGGGAGCCTACGAGCAGTACTTC.

This clonotype was recorded many times. The gene calls are TRBV6-5 and TRBJ2-7; 7 nucleotides line up with TRBD1. Per germline, CDR1 MNHEY and CDR2 SVGAGI. V lost 0 bases and J lost 4; bases outside the gene matches: 12. This CDR3 region has 17 residues. The CDR3 DNA reads TGTGCCAGCAGTTACTCATCGGGACAGTCAAACCCTTACGAGCAGTACTTC. Protein product: CASSYSSGQSNPYEQYF.

In its sample, this clonotype was seen many times. The chain combines TRBV5-1 with TRBJ2-3; TRBD1 matches 10 bases. CDR1 SGHRS and CDR2 YFSETQ come from the germline V gene. Trimming at V came to 0 bases and at J to 7 bases, leaving 8 bases not matched to a gene. This CDR3 region has 16 residues. The CDR3 nucleotides read TGCGCCAGCAGCTTGGCCCGGGACAGGGGAACCCATACGCAGTATTTT. Translating gives CASSLARDRGTHTQYF.

On this clonotype: A much larger clonotype is one base distant, so this may be a read error. The chain joins TRBV12-3 or TRBV12-4 to TRBJ2-5, with no clear D. The V gene lost 3 bases and the J gene lost 1 base, with 9 bases spanning the gap. The CDR3 sequence is 14 residues long. CDR3 loop: CASSFSSLQETQYF. The CDR3 nucleotides are TGTGCCAGCAGTTTCAGCTCTCTCCAAGAGACCCAGTACTTC.

In this sample, this clonotype turned up many times. This chain uses TRBV5-6 with TRBJ2-5; a possible D gene is TRBD1 (6 bases). The germline CDR1 and CDR2 sequences are SGHDT and YYEEEE. The CDR3 is 14 residues long. Trimming removed 4 bases at V and 5 bases at J, with 15 bases between. In DNA, the CDR3 is TGTGCCAGCAGCAAACCACAGGGCATCGAGACCCAGTACTTC. As protein: CASSKPQGIETQYF. Full variable domain (missing parts from reference TRBV5-6 and TRBJ2-5): DAGVTQSPTHLIKTRGQQVTLRCSPKSGHDTVSWYQQALGQGPQFIFQYYEEEERQRGNFPDRFSGHQFPNYSSELNVNALLLGDSALYLCASSKPQGIETQYFGPGTRLLVL.

This clonotype was recorded many times. This chain links TRBV3-1 with TRBJ1-6, with a tentative D call TRBD1 (5 bases). The V gene lost 4 bases and the J gene lost 5 bases, with 9 bases spanning the gap. Germline CDR1 and CDR2: LGHDT and YNNKEL (reference sequence). The CDR3 is made up of 14 amino acids. DNA of the CDR3: TGTGCCAGCAGCCGAGGGACGGATAATTCACCCCTCCACTTT. Protein sequence: CASSRGTDNSPLHF.

This clonotype appeared many times. The chain links TRBV18 to TRBJ2-3; either TRBD1 or TRBD2 may fit D (5 bases each). V was cut by 3 bases and J by 5 bases, with 15 bases left in between. The germline V gene has CDR1 KGHSH and CDR2 LQKENI. CDR3 length: 15 amino acids. The CDR3 is CASSPRESGGDTQYF. The CDR3 bases are TGTGCCAGCTCACCCAGGGAGTCTGGGGGAGATACGCAGTATTTT.

This clonotype occurred once. A junction boundary mismatches the germline segment, possibly from a read error. V and J are TRBV10-3 and TRBJ1-1; D is ambiguous. The CDR3 runs 15 residues. Germline V gene lookup returns CDR1 ENHRY and CDR2 SYGVKD. CDR3 protein: CAISESSGRKTEASF. The CDR3 region has the DNA TGTGCCATCAGTGAGTCGTCCGGACGGAAAACTGAAGCTTCCTTT.

This clonotype was picked up many times. The chain has TRBV7-6 and TRBJ2-7; D remains unclear. The CDR3 is made up of 13 amino acids. Trimming left V 5 bases short and J 3 bases short, with 11 bases between. The germline V gene encodes CDR1 SGHVS and CDR2 FNYEAQ. The CDR3 DNA follows: TGTGCCAGCAGCCTAGGAGTCAGCTACGAGCAGTACTTC. Protein product: CASSLGVSYEQYF.

The table lists this clonotype with a few counts. A read error may be the cause here, since a much bigger clone is one base away. The rearrangement uses TRBV27 and TRBJ2-5; TRBD2 matches 9 bases. The CDR3 loop spans 13 amino acids. Germline V lookup: CDR1 MNHEY, CDR2 SMNVEV (reference sequence). CDR3: CVSGAGGLETQYF. The DNA for the CDR3 is TGTGTCAGCGGGGCGGGGGGGCTAGAGACCCAGTACTTC.

In this sample, this clonotype turned up once. One end of the junction varies from germline; a read error may be responsible. The V gene is TRBV19, the J gene TRBJ1-6; 7 nucleotides align to TRBD1. The CDR3 spans 14 residues. The V gene's germline CDR1 is LNHDA and CDR2 SQIVND (reference sequence). CDR3 nucleotides: TGTGCCAGTACCCAGACAGGGAAGGACACTGAATCTCTCTTT. Translated: CASTQTGKDTESLF.

This clonotype has ten or more counts. The chain has TRBV19 and TRBJ2-2; a possible D gene is TRBD2 (6 bases). CDR3 length: 15 residues. From germline, CDR1 is LNHDA and CDR2 SQIVND (reference sequence). Trimming removed 2 bases at V and 0 bases at J, with 7 bases between. This CDR3 reads CASSIIAANTGELFF. CDR3 bases: TGTGCCAGTAGTATAATAGCGGCGAACACCGGGGAGCTGTTTTTT.

This clonotype was observed at least ten times. The chain employs TRBV9 and TRBJ2-2; 9 bases match TRBD1. The CDR3 runs 20 residues. V was pared by 4 bases and J by 3 bases, with 19 bases of the junction left unmatched. Germline CDR1 SGDLS, CDR2 YYNGEE. CDR3 nucleotide sequence: TGTGCCAGCAGCCCATCTTGGCGGGACCACAGGGGGCTAGACACCGGGGAGCTGTTTTTT. It encodes CASSPSWRDHRGLDTGELFF. Filled out from reference TRBV9 and TRBJ2-2, the complete variable domain reads DSGVTQTPKHLITATGQRVTLRCSPRSGDLSVYWYQQSLDQGLQFLIQYYNGEERAKGNILERFSAQQFPDLHSELNLSSLELGDSALYFCASSPSWRDHRGLDTGELFFGEGSRLTVL.